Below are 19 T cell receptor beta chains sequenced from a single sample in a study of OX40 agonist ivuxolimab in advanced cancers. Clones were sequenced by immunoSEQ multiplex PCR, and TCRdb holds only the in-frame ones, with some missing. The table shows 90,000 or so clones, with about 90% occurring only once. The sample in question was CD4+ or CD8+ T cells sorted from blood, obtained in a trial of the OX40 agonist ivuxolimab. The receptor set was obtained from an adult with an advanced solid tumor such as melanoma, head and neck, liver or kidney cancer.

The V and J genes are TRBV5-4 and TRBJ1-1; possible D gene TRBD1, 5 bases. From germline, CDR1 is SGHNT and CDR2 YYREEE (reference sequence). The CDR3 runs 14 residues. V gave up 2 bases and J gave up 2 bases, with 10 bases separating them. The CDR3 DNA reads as TGTGCCAGCAGCTTCTGGGGGGGTAACACTGAAGCTTTCTTT. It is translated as CASSFWGGNTEAFF.

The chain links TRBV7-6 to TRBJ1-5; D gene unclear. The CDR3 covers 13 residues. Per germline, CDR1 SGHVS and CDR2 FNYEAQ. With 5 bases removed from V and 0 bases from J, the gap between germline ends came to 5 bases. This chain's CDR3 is CASSRFSNQPQHF. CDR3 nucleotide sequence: TGTGCCAGCAGCCGATTTAGCAATCAGCCCCAGCATTTT.

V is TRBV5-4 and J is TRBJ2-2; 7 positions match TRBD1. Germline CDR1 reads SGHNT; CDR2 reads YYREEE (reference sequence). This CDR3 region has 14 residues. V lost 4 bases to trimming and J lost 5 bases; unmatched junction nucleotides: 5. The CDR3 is CASSPTGLTGELFF. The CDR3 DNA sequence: TGTGCCAGCAGCCCGACAGGGTTAACCGGGGAGCTGTTTTTT.

This CDR3 is CASSQNRDRGLYGYTF. CDR3 nucleotides: TGCGCCAGCAGCCAAAACCGGGACAGGGGACTCTATGGCTACACCTTC. The chain couples TRBV4-1 to TRBJ1-2; 10 nucleotides match TRBD1. This CDR3 region has 16 residues. The V and J ends lost 2 bases and 4 bases, in that order; junction bases with no gene match: 7. The V gene's germline CDR1 is MGHRA and CDR2 YSYEKL.

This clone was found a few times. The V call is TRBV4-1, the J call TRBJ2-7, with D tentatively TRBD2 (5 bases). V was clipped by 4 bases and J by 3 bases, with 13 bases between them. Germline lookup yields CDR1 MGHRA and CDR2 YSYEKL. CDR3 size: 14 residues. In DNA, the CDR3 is TGCGCCAGCAGCCCAATCCGGACTGACTACGAGCAGTACTTC. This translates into CASSPIRTDYEQYF.

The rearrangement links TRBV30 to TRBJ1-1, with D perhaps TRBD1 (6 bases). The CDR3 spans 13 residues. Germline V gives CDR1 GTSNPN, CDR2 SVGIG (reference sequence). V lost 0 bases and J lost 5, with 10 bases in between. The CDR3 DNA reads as TGTGCCTGGAGTGTAACAGGGACGACTGAAGCTTTCTTT. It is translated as CAWSVTGTTEAFF. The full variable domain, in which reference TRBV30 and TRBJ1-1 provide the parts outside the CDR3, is SQTIHQWPATLVQPVGSPLSLECTVEGTSNPNLYWYRQAAGRGLQLLFYSVGIGQISSEVPQNLSASRPQDRQFILSSKKLLLSDSGFYLCAWSVTGTTEAFFGQGTRLTVV.

CDR3: CASSYDRGIQPQHF. CDR3 in DNA: TGTGCCAGCAGTTACGACAGGGGGATCCAGCCCCAGCATTTT. V is TRBV28 and J is TRBJ1-5; 9 nucleotides line up with TRBD1. The length of the CDR3 is 14 residues. The V segment lost 4 bases and the J segment 7 bases; nucleotides outside the gene matches: 5. Germline CDR1 reads MDHEN; CDR2 reads SYDVKM.

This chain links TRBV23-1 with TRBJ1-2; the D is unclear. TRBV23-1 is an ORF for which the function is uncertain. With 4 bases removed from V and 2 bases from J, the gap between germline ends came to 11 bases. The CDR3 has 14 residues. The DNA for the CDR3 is TGCGCCAGCAGTCTTACCGTTAAAAACTATGGCTACACCTTC. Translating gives CASSLTVKNYGYTF.

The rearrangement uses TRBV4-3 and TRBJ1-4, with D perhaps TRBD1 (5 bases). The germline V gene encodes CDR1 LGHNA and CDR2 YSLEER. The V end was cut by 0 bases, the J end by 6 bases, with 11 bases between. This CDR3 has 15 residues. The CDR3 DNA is TGCGCCAGCAGCCAAGATGGGGGGACTTATGAAAAACTGTTTTTT. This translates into CASSQDGGTYEKLFF.

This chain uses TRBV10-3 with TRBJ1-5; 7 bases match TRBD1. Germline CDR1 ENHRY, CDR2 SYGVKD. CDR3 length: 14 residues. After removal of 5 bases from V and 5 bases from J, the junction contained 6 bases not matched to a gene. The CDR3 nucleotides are TGTGCCATCAGTCACAGGGGAATAGATCAGCCCCAGCATTTT. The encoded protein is CAISHRGIDQPQHF.

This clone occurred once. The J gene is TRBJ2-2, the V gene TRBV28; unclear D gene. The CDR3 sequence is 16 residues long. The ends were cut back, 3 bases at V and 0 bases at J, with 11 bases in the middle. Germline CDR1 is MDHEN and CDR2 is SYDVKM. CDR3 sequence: CASSFGPDANTGELFF. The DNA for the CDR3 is TGTGCCAGCAGTTTCGGGCCAGACGCGAACACCGGGGAGCTGTTTTTT.

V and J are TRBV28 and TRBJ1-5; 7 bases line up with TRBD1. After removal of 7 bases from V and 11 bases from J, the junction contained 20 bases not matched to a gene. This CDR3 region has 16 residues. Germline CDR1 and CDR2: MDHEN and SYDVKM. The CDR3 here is CASITVGRQGDMAQHF. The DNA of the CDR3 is TGTGCCAGCATCACCGTAGGGCGACAGGGAGACATGGCCCAGCATTTT.

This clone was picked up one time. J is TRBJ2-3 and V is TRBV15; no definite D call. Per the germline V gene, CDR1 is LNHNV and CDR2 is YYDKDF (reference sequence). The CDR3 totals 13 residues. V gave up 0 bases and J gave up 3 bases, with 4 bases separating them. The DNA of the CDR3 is TGTGCCACCAGCAGAGATCTAACAGATACGCAGTATTTT. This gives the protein CATSRDLTDTQYF.

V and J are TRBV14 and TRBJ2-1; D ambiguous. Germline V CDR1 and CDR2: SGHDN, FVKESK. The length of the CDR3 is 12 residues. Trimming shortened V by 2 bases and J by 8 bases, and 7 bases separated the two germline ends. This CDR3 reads CASSQLGYEQFF. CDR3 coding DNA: TGTGCCAGCAGCCAATTAGGCTATGAGCAGTTCTTC.

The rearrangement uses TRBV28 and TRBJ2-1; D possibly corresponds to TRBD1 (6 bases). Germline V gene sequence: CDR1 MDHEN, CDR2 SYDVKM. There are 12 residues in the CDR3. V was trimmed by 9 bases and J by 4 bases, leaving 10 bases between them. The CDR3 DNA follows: TGTGCCAGTTCCAGGGGTTACAATGAGCAGTTCTTC. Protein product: CASSRGYNEQFF.

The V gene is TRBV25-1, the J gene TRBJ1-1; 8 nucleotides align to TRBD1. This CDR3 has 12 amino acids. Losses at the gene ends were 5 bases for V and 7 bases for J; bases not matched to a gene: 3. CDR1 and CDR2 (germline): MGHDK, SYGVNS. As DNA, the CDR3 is TGTGCCAGCAGTCCAGGGGGCAGTGAAGCTTTCTTT. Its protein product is CASSPGGSEAFF.

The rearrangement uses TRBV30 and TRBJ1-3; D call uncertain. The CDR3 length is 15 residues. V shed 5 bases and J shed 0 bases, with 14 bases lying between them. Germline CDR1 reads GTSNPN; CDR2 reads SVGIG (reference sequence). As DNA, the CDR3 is TGTGCCTGGGGGCAGGAGAACCCCTCTGGAAACACCATATATTTT. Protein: CAWGQENPSGNTIYF.

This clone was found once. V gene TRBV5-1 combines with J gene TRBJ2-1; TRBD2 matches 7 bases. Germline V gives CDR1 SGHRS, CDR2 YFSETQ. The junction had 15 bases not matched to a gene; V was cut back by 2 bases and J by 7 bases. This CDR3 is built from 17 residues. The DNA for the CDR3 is TGCGCCAGCAGCTTAGGGAGACTAGCCGTGAGGTGGAATGAGCAGTTCTTC. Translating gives CASSLGRLAVRWNEQFF.

This chain's CDR3 is CASPRAGVGGYTF. CDR3 DNA: TGTGCCAGCCCAAGGGCGGGGGTCGGTGGCTACACCTTC. The chain employs TRBV18 and TRBJ1-2; weak D call: TRBD1 (5 bases). The CDR3 sequence is 13 residues long. Germline V gene sequence: CDR1 KGHSH, CDR2 LQKENI. V lost 8 bases and J 7 bases, leaving 17 bases between the germline ends.